The clone carrying this T cell receptor beta chain was detected many times. The antigen is not known. This record belongs to a study of T cells in Graves' hyperthyroidism and ophthalmopathy. Study-wide findings and caveats: Ophthalmopathy and stable hyperthyroidism were separated by a 13 V-J model. Appearing also in blood were most of the thyroid clonotypes expanded above 0.001.

Those patients with uncontrolled infection, other autoimmune disease, pregnancy or lactation were excluded. Fresh peripheral blood, roughly 9.8 ml of it, supplied the PBMCs. Germline V gene sequence: CDR1 LNHNV, CDR2 YYDKDF (reference sequence). V was clipped by 0 bases and J by 9 bases, with 17 bases between them. This CDR3 is 15 amino acids long. The source material, RNA transcripts, was used to amplify TCR beta CDR3 regions. In the first-round RT-PCR of the TCR CDR3, the HTBI primer set was used. Each CDR3 protein gets one entry after TCRdb re-called the multiplex PCR reads with MiXCR. Of about 380,000 distinct CDR3 sequences listed, approximately 17% were seen once; the top ten hold about 38%.

The chain recombines TRBV15 with TRBJ1-2, with D possibly matching TRBD1 (6 bases). Specimen: blood. The origin of this receptor is a man aged 18-30 years with Graves' ophthalmopathy. As DNA, the CDR3 is TGTGCCACCAGCAGAGATACGGGGGGCACCGGTAGCTACACCTTC. Translation: CATSRDTGGTGSYTF. Full variable domain (rest looked up from reference TRBV15 and TRBJ1-2): DAMVIQNPRYQVTQFGKPVTLSCSQTLNHNVMYWYQQKSSQAPKLLFHYYDKDFNNEADTPDNFQSRRPNTSFCFLDIRSPGLGDTAMYLCATSRDTGGTGSYTFGSGTRLTVV.